The 23 T cell receptor beta chains below come from one sample, sequenced in a study of T cells in Graves' hyperthyroidism and ophthalmopathy. TCR beta CDR3 region amplification was performed from RNA transcripts. HTBI primers drove first-round RT-PCR of the TCR CDR3. MiXCR, applied by TCRdb to the multiplex PCR reads, yields one record per CDR3 protein. The table has over 650,000 distinct CDR3 sequences, 45% seen once. The sequenced material came from peripheral blood or thyroid tissue (not recorded which). The receptors originated from an adult man with Graves' disease, either hyperthyroidism or ophthalmopathy (not recorded which).

Concerning this clonotype: An end of the junction does not agree with germline; a read error may underlie this. Here the CDR3 DNA reads TGTGCCACCAGCAGAGGGGGCCGGACCGATTTT. This gives the protein CATSRGGRTDF. J is TRBJ1-3 and V is TRBV15; D might be TRBD1 (5 bases). Germline V gene sequence: CDR1 LNHNV, CDR2 YYDKDF (reference sequence). The CDR3 runs to 11 residues.

The rearrangement joins TRBV20-1 to TRBJ2-7; 13 nucleotides agree with TRBD2. CDR1 is DFQATT and CDR2 is SNEGSKA in the germline V gene (reference sequence). The V gene end was trimmed by 4 bases and the J gene end by 5 bases; junction bases not matched to a gene: 8. This CDR3 is 15 amino acids long. Here the CDR3 reads CSATPGLAGDNEQYF. For the CDR3, the DNA is TGCAGTGCTACCCCCGGACTAGCGGGAGACAACGAGCAGTACTTC.

This chain joins TRBV12-3 or TRBV12-4 and TRBJ1-5, with D perhaps TRBD1 (5 bases). The CDR3 length is 20 residues. Between the trimmed V and J ends, which lost 3 bases and 3 bases, there was a span of 27 bases. CDR3 region: CASSFSAPQFRAPFNQPQHF. The CDR3 DNA sequence: TGTGCCAGCAGTTTTTCGGCCCCCCAATTCAGGGCCCCCTTCAATCAGCCCCAGCATTTT.

This clonotype was seen once. V and J are TRBV5-1 and TRBJ1-5, with 10 bases that match TRBD1. The CDR3 extends over 16 amino acids. Germline loops: CDR1 SGHRS, CDR2 YFSETQ. The V gene end was trimmed by 2 bases and the J gene end by 3 bases; junction bases not matched to a gene: 5. The CDR3 bases are TGCGCCAGCAGCTTTGGGACAGGGGCCCCCAATCAGCCCCAGCATTTT. The encoded protein is CASSFGTGAPNQPQHF.

This clonotype has just a few counts. J is TRBJ2-7 and V is TRBV5-1; 7 bases line up with TRBD1. The V segment lost 0 bases and the J segment 0 bases; nucleotides outside the gene matches: 3. The CDR3 runs 15 residues. Germline V lookup: CDR1 SGHRS, CDR2 YFSETQ. In DNA, the CDR3 is TGCGCCAGCAGCTTGGTTGGGACAGCCTCCTACGAGCAGTACTTC. Translation gives CASSLVGTASYEQYF.

This clonotype was detected many times. V and J are TRBV10-3 and TRBJ2-7; no clear D gene. The CDR3 length is 11 residues. Germline CDR1 and CDR2: ENHRY and SYGVKD. V was cut by 6 bases and J by 3 bases, with 6 bases left in between. The CDR3 region is CAIRGNYEQYF. The CDR3 bases are TGTGCCATCAGAGGTAACTACGAGCAGTACTTC.

This clonotype was detected only once. The chain combines TRBV7-6 with TRBJ2-5, with 9 bases lining up with TRBD1. V lost 6 bases and J lost 5; bases outside the gene matches: 13. Per the germline V gene, CDR1 is SGHVS and CDR2 is FNYEAQ. CDR3 length: 16 residues. The DNA of the CDR3 is TGTGCCAGCAGTCTTGGCACAGGGGGCGGCGGGGAGACCCAGTACTTC. It codes for CASSLGTGGGGETQYF.

The chain joins TRBV7-2 to TRBJ1-1, with 9 positions matching TRBD1. V shed 9 bases and J 6 bases; nucleotides not matched to a gene: 20. The germline gives CDR1 SGHTA, CDR2 FQGNSA. This CDR3 is built from 17 residues. CDR3 DNA sequence: TGTGCCAGTAGTCCCCGCCGGGACAGGGCGGAAGCTCCTGAAGCTTTCTTT. As protein: CASSPRRDRAEAPEAFF. Full variable domain (outside the CDR3, taken from reference TRBV7-2 and TRBJ1-1): GAGVSQSPSNKVTEKGKDVELRCDPISGHTALYWYRQSLGQGLEFLIYFQGNSAPDKSGLPSDRFSAERTGGSVSTLTIQRTQQEDSAVYLCASSPRRDRAEAPEAFFGQGTRLTVV.

Comments on this clonotype: A much more abundant neighbour one base away suggests this may be a read error. The J gene is TRBJ2-5, the V gene TRBV20-1; TRBD2 aligns across 9 bases. The J segment lost 11 bases and the V segment lost 0 bases, leaving 13 bases of the junction unmatched. Germline V gene data show CDR1 as DFQATT and CDR2 as SNEGSKA (reference sequence). The CDR3 is 15 amino acids. CDR3 sequence (DNA): TGCAGTGCTAGAGACCCTAGCGGGGTGATCTACGGGCAGTACTTC. It specifies CSARDPSGVIYGQYF.

This chain uses TRBV12-3 or TRBV12-4 with TRBJ1-2; D is ambiguous. CDR3 length: 14 residues. Between the trimmed V and J ends, which lost 7 bases and 7 bases, there was a span of 19 bases. CDR3 coding DNA: TGTGCCAGCACATTCTCGTCGCGGACGACTGGCTACACCTTC. It translates to CASTFSSRTTGYTF.

This clonotype came up many times. The V gene is TRBV12-3 or TRBV12-4, the J gene TRBJ1-5; maybe TRBD1 (5 bases). Between the trimmed V and J ends, which lost 4 bases and 7 bases, there was a span of 11 bases. This CDR3 has 13 amino acids. CDR3: CASSWTREQPQHF. CDR3 DNA: TGTGCCAGCAGTTGGACACGCGAACAGCCCCAGCATTTT.

This clonotype has a count of ten or more. The rearrangement links TRBV2 to TRBJ2-7, with D tentatively TRBD2 (5 bases). Germline lookup yields CDR1 SNHLY and CDR2 FYNNEI. This CDR3 is 13 amino acids long. Trimming removed 7 bases at V and 6 bases at J, with 16 bases between. The CDR3 DNA reads as TGTGCCAGCACCCAAATGTACAGCGGCGAGCAGTACTTC. Translated: CASTQMYSGEQYF.

A word on this clonotype: One base away lies a much larger clone, so this may be a sequencing read error. The J gene is TRBJ2-7, the V gene TRBV7-9; D gene uncertain. CDR1 is SEHNR and CDR2 is FQNEAQ in the germline V gene (reference sequence). This CDR3 is 14 amino acids long. V was clipped by 5 bases and J by 2 bases, with 13 bases between them. CDR3 nucleotides: TGTGCCAGCAGCAAGGCCACGAGACCCTACGAGCAGTACTTC. It yields the protein CASSKATRPYEQYF. Full variable domain (missing parts from reference TRBV7-9 and TRBJ2-7): DTGVSQNPRHKITKRGQNVTFRCDPISEHNRLYWYRQTLGQGPEFLTYFQNEAQLEKSRLLSDRFSAERPKGSFSTLEIQRTEQGDSAMYLCASSKATRPYEQYFGPGTRLTVT.

The rearrangement uses TRBV6-1 and TRBJ1-4; a possible D gene is TRBD1 (6 bases). This CDR3 spans 14 amino acids. CDR1 is MNHNS, CDR2 SASEGT, per germline. Trimming took 8 bases from V and 8 from J, leaving 18 bases between them. CDR3: CASGQTGFQEKLFF. The DNA for the CDR3 is TGTGCCAGCGGTCAAACAGGGTTTCAGGAAAAACTGTTTTTT.

This clonotype has just a few counts. V usage is TRBV12-3 or TRBV12-4 and J usage is TRBJ1-4; a weak D match, TRBD1 (5 bases). The CDR3 runs to 15 residues. Trimming shortened V by 5 bases and J by 3 bases, and 13 bases separated the two germline ends. CDR3 in DNA: TGTGCCAGCAGTCCTTCAGGGTATGCTAATGAAAAACTGTTTTTT. Its translation: CASSPSGYANEKLFF.

The chain combines TRBV7-9 with TRBJ2-7, with 7 bases lining up with TRBD2. The ends lost 5 bases at V and 2 bases at J; junction bases unmatched: 9. The CDR3 contains 15 residues. Looked up from germline, CDR1 is SEHNR and CDR2 is FQNEAQ (reference sequence). CDR3 loop: CASSRSLADAYEQYF. The CDR3 DNA reads TGTGCCAGCAGCCGTTCCCTAGCGGATGCCTACGAGCAGTACTTC. The whole variable domain, remainder taken from reference TRBV7-9 and TRBJ2-7, is DTGVSQNPRHKITKRGQNVTFRCDPISEHNRLYWYRQTLGQGPEFLTYFQNEAQLEKSRLLSDRFSAERPKGSFSTLEIQRTEQGDSAMYLCASSRSLADAYEQYFGPGTRLTVT.

The chain is built from TRBV2 and TRBJ1-1; D ambiguous. This CDR3 has 13 amino acids. In germline, CDR1 is SNHLY, CDR2 FYNNEI. CDR3 loop: CARAGRWNTEAFF. The CDR3 coding sequence is TGTGCTAGAGCTGGTCGGTGGAACACTGAAGCTTTCTTT. Full variable domain (missing parts from reference TRBV2 and TRBJ1-1): EPEVTQTPSHQVTQMGQEVILRCVPISNHLYFYWYRQILGQKVEFLVSFYNNEISEKSEIFDDQFSVERPDGSNFTLKIRSTKLEDSAMYFCARAGRWNTEAFFGQGTRLTVV.

This clonotype has at least ten counts. The V gene is TRBV14, the J gene TRBJ1-2, with D possibly TRBD1 on 6 matching bases. The CDR3 covers 13 residues. Germline assignment: CDR1 SGHDN and CDR2 FVKESK. Trimming cost V 0 bases and J 4 bases, with 6 bases left between them. The CDR3 spells CASSQEQGYGYTF. The CDR3 DNA reads as TGTGCCAGCAGCCAAGAACAGGGCTATGGCTACACCTTC.

In this sample, this clonotype turned up many times. Because the CDR3's place on the DNA is in doubt, the DNA is left out and the CDR3 is given as listed by TCRdb. The chain couples TRBV7-9 to TRBJ2-7; whether TRBD2, the table's D call, matches the DNA was not checked. From its first to its last residue, the CDR3 has 15 amino acids. Germline V gene lookup returns CDR1 SEHNR and CDR2 FQNEAQ (reference sequence). The CDR3 sequence is CASSFGEGLTYEQYF.

In its sample, this clonotype was seen many times. The rearrangement links TRBV2 to TRBJ1-5; 7 nucleotides agree with TRBD1. The CDR3 consists of 15 residues. Per germline, CDR1 SNHLY and CDR2 FYNNEI. V trimming: 6 bases; J trimming: 0 bases; junction bases outside the gene matches: 5. The CDR3 reads CASSAGQTSNQPQHF. CDR3 sequence (DNA): TGTGCCAGCAGCGCGGGACAGACTAGCAATCAGCCCCAGCATTTT.

This clonotype showed up many times. This chain links TRBV2 with TRBJ2-6; D may be TRBD1 or TRBD2 (5 bases each). The V and J ends lost 8 bases and 2 bases respectively, with 10 bases between them. This CDR3 is 14 amino acids long. CDR1 and CDR2 (germline): SNHLY, FYNNEI. The CDR3 DNA reads TGTGCCAGCCGACAGACTACTGGGGCCAACGTCCTGACTTTC. Protein: CASRQTTGANVLTF.

This clonotype was seen a few times. CDR3 residues: CASSPGDRPNEKLFF. The CDR3 bases are TGTGCCAGCAGCCCCGGGGACAGACCGAATGAAAAACTGTTTTTT. This chain connects TRBV7-2 to TRBJ1-4, with 7 bases aligning to TRBD1. CDR1 is SGHTA and CDR2 is FQGNSA in the germline V gene. V gave up 5 bases and J gave up 5 bases; unmatched junction bases: 8. The CDR3 length is 15 residues.

In its sample, this clonotype was seen a few times. This chain uses TRBV7-2 with TRBJ2-5, with D maybe TRBD1 (6 bases). CDR3 length equals 16 residues. CDR1 and CDR2 (germline): SGHTA, FQGNSA. The V gene lost 2 bases and the J gene lost 2 bases, with 15 bases spanning the gap. CDR3 nucleotide sequence: TGTGCCAGCAGCTTAAACCACCCTAGGGGGCAAGAGACCCAGTACTTC. It yields the protein CASSLNHPRGQETQYF.